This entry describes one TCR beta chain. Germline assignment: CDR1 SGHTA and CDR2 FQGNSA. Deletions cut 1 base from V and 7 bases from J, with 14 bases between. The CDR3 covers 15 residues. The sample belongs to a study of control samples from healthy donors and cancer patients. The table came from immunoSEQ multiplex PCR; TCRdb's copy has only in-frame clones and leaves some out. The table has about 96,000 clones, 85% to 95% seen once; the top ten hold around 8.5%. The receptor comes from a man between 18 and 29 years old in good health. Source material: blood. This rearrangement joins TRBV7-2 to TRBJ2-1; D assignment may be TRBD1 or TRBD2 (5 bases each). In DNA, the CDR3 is TGTGCCAGCAGCTTAGGCGGGTCAGGGTGGAATGAGCAGTTCTTC. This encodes CASSLGGSGWNEQFF.